The 32 T cell receptor beta chains below were found in one sample sequenced in a study of PD-L1 blockade in urothelial cancer. Assay used: immunoSEQ multiplex PCR; TCRdb lists only in-frame clones, some missing. The table includes roughly 48,000 clones, approximately 80% detected once. Sequenced here: PBMCs, sampled around atezolizumab (anti-PD-L1) treatment. These receptors all stem from a man between 40 and 49 years old with urothelial cancer.

J is TRBJ1-2 and V is TRBV27; tentative D call: TRBD1 (6 bases). The CDR3 is 14 amino acids. Trimming removed 5 bases at V and 8 bases at J, with 18 bases between. The germline V gene has CDR1 MNHEY and CDR2 SMNVEV (reference sequence). CDR3 bases: TGTGCCAGCAGTCTACAGGGAAGACGGTACGGCTACACCTTC. This codes for CASSLQGRRYGYTF.

A word on this clone: One junction end disagrees with the germline gene, perhaps due to a read error. The chain uses TRBV20-1 and TRBJ2-1; D unclear. Looked up from germline, CDR1 is DFQATT and CDR2 is SNEGSKA (reference sequence). This CDR3 region has 10 residues. CDR3 amino acids: CSASGLERFF. The DNA of the CDR3 is TGCAGTGCTAGCGGATTGGAGCGGTTCTTC.

This clone has just one count. The chain joins TRBV28 to TRBJ2-1, with 12 bases lining up with TRBD2. The V gene's germline CDR1 is MDHEN and CDR2 SYDVKM. CDR3 length: 15 residues. V was clipped by 5 bases and J by 7 bases; unmatched bases: 6. In DNA, the CDR3 is TGTGCCAGCAGTCCAGCTAGCGGGAGGGGTAATGAGCAGTTCTTC. As protein: CASSPASGRGNEQFF.

CDR3 bases: TGTGCCAGCAGTCAGACTAGCGGGAGGTCTCTTAACGAGCAGTACTTC. Translation: CASSQTSGRSLNEQYF. The chain employs TRBV28 and TRBJ2-7, with 13 bases aligning to TRBD2. Per germline, CDR1 MDHEN and CDR2 SYDVKM. The CDR3 loop spans 16 amino acids. J gave up 5 bases and V 5 bases, and 9 bases lay outside the gene matches.

This chain links TRBV9 with TRBJ2-1; D might be TRBD1 (6 bases). The germline V gene has CDR1 SGDLS and CDR2 YYNGEE. The length of the CDR3 is 15 residues. V was pared by 7 bases and J by 6 bases, with 20 bases between. CDR3 residues: CASGGTGIPSNEQFF. For the CDR3, the DNA is TGTGCCAGCGGAGGTACAGGGATACCTTCCAATGAGCAGTTCTTC.

The rearrangement joins TRBV5-1 to TRBJ1-2; D gene uncertain. The CDR3 spans 9 residues. V dropped 4 bases and J dropped 13 bases, with 8 bases sitting between them. From germline, CDR1 is SGHRS and CDR2 YFSETQ. In DNA form, the CDR3 reads TGCGCCAGCAGCCCCAGCGGCACCTTC. Encoded protein: CASSPSGTF.

The chain has TRBV25-1 and TRBJ2-1; the D gene is possibly TRBD2 (5 bases). The CDR3 runs to 14 residues. Germline V lookup: CDR1 MGHDK, CDR2 SYGVNS. V lost 4 bases, J lost 12 bases, and 19 bases lay in between. CDR3 nucleotide sequence: TGTGCCAGCAGTGCGGCCGGTTCTAGCCCCAGGCAGTTCTTC. The encoded protein is CASSAAGSSPRQFF.

This clone was seen once. The CDR3 spells CASRAELVGYEQYF. CDR3 sequence (DNA): TGTGCCAGCAGGGCGGAACTAGTAGGCTACGAGCAGTACTTC. The chain uses TRBV28 and TRBJ2-7; weak D call: TRBD2 (5 bases). The V and J ends lost 6 bases and 3 bases respectively, with 15 bases between them. This CDR3 spans 14 amino acids. In germline, CDR1 is MDHEN, CDR2 SYDVKM. The full variable domain, its missing parts supplied by reference TRBV28 and TRBJ2-7, is DVKVTQSSRYLVKRTGEKVFLECVQDMDHENMFWYRQDPGLGLRLIYFSYDVKMKEKGDIPEGYSVSREKKERFSLILESASTNQTSMYLCASRAELVGYEQYFGPGTRLTVT.

This clone has a handful of counts. The chain carries TRBV11-3 and TRBJ2-2; D ambiguous. The CDR3 is made up of 13 amino acids. V shed 1 base and J shed 5 bases, with 5 bases lying between them. Germline V gives CDR1 SGHNT, CDR2 YENEEA. This CDR3 is CASSLVATGELFF. As DNA, the CDR3 is TGTGCCAGCAGCTTAGTCGCGACCGGGGAGCTGTTTTTT.

This clone was seen a single time. The chain carries TRBV5-5 and TRBJ1-1, with 9 bases lining up with TRBD1. Germline V CDR1 and CDR2: SGHKS, YYEKEE (reference sequence). The CDR3 length is 15 residues. Germline trimming cut 4 bases from V and 1 base from J; bases unmatched to any gene: 5. The CDR3 DNA reads as TGTGCCAGCAGCCCGGCGACAGGGGGGAACACTGAAGCTTTCTTT. Protein product: CASSPATGGNTEAFF.

This chain uses TRBV5-1 with TRBJ2-1; D is possibly TRBD1 (6 bases). V was trimmed by 1 base and J by 3 bases, leaving 8 bases between them. This CDR3 has 14 amino acids. Per germline, CDR1 SGHRS and CDR2 YFSETQ. The CDR3 sequence is CASSLRTDYNEQFF. CDR3 sequence (DNA): TGCGCCAGCAGCTTGAGGACAGACTACAATGAGCAGTTCTTC.

V gene TRBV7-9 combines with J gene TRBJ2-2, with 7 positions matching TRBD1. Germline-derived CDR1 and CDR2 are SEHNR and FQNEAQ (reference sequence). The CDR3 has 14 amino acids. Trimming at V came to 6 bases and at J to 3 bases, leaving 4 bases not matched to a gene. The CDR3 is CASRSQGDTGELFF. CDR3 sequence (DNA): TGTGCCAGCAGGTCCCAGGGGGACACCGGGGAGCTGTTTTTT.

The gene calls are TRBV11-2 and TRBJ2-5, with no clear D. This CDR3 region has 13 residues. Trimming cost V 3 bases and J 5 bases, with 10 bases left between them. Per the germline V gene, CDR1 is SGHAT and CDR2 is FQNNGV. CDR3 DNA sequence: TGTGCCAGCAGCTTGAGGTTGGCGGAGACCCAGTACTTC. Encoded protein: CASSLRLAETQYF.

This chain uses TRBV5-1 with TRBJ2-3, with a possible D match to TRBD2 (6 bases). The V and J ends lost 0 bases and 3 bases respectively, with 11 bases between them. Germline V CDR1 and CDR2: SGHRS, YFSETQ. This CDR3 is built from 15 residues. The CDR3 nucleotides read TGCGCCAGCAGCTTGGGCAATCGGGGGACAGATACGCAGTATTTT. This encodes CASSLGNRGTDTQYF.

The genes are TRBV6-5 and TRBJ1-1, with 9 bases lining up with TRBD1. V shed 3 bases and J 2 bases; nucleotides not matched to a gene: 7. Germline V CDR1 and CDR2: MNHEY, SVGAGI. This CDR3 spans 16 amino acids. The CDR3 nucleotides are TGTGCCAGCAGTTATGGGACAGGGCGTATTAACACTGAAGCTTTCTTT. Translated: CASSYGTGRINTEAFF.

J is TRBJ2-1 and V is TRBV2; TRBD2 matches 12 bases. Germline values: CDR1 SNHLY, CDR2 FYNNEI. The CDR3 is made up of 16 amino acids. The ends lost 4 bases at V and 4 bases at J; junction bases unmatched: 5. CDR3 residues: CASSVGLAGPYNEQFF. The CDR3 DNA reads as TGTGCCAGCAGTGTCGGACTAGCGGGGCCTTACAATGAGCAGTTCTTC.

In DNA, the CDR3 is TGTGCCAGCAGCCCCACCCCACAGGGTCCAACTGAAGCTTTCTTT. Protein: CASSPTPQGPTEAFF. This sequence joins TRBV11-2 and TRBJ1-1; possibly TRBD1 for D (6 bases). The CDR3 is 15 residues long. From germline, CDR1 is SGHAT and CDR2 FQNNGV. Deletions cut 5 bases from V and 5 bases from J, with 18 bases between.

This chain links TRBV28 with TRBJ2-7, with 12 bases matching TRBD2. V dropped 2 bases and J dropped 4; count of bases not matched to a gene: 12. Germline CDR1 and CDR2: MDHEN and SYDVKM. This CDR3 is 18 amino acids long. In DNA, the CDR3 is TGTGCCAGCAGTTTACCGCTACGGACTAGCGGGAATCCTTACGAGCAGTACTTC. Amino acids: CASSLPLRTSGNPYEQYF.

This clone appeared many times. The V gene is TRBV28, the J gene TRBJ1-5; 9 nucleotides line up with TRBD1. The V segment lost 5 bases and the J segment 1 base; nucleotides outside the gene matches: 9. From germline, CDR1 is MDHEN and CDR2 SYDVKM. This CDR3 comprises 17 residues. The CDR3 region is CASSQPPGQGSNQPQHF. In nucleotides, the CDR3 is TGTGCCAGCAGTCAACCCCCGGGACAGGGAAGCAATCAGCCCCAGCATTTT.

V is TRBV2 and J is TRBJ2-1; TRBD2 is a possible D gene (8 bases). CDR3 length equals 15 residues. V gave up 1 base and J gave up 9 bases, with 16 bases separating them. Germline CDR1 SNHLY, CDR2 FYNNEI. The DNA for the CDR3 is TGTGCCAGCAGTGAAGAAGGACAGGCGGGAGGTGAGCAGTTCTTC. Its protein is CASSEEGQAGGEQFF.

This chain joins TRBV28 and TRBJ2-7; D is perhaps TRBD2 (8 bases). V lost 5 bases to trimming and J lost 6 bases, with 20 bases between them. Germline values: CDR1 MDHEN, CDR2 SYDVKM. The length of the CDR3 is 15 residues. The CDR3 nucleotides are TGTGCCAGCAGTCCCCCGGGAGGGGGCTCGGGCGAGCAGTACTTC. This translates into CASSPPGGGSGEQYF.

The rearrangement joins TRBV6-1 to TRBJ1-1; 12 bases are a match to TRBD1. CDR3 length: 18 residues. Germline V gives CDR1 MNHNS, CDR2 SASEGT. V lost 1 base to trimming and J lost 5 bases; unmatched junction nucleotides: 11. CDR3 nucleotide sequence: TGTGCCAGCAGTGAAGTAGGGGGACAGGGGGCTGGTGGGACTGAAGCTTTCTTT. It specifies CASSEVGGQGAGGTEAFF.

In its sample, this clone was seen once. V gene TRBV4-2 combines with J gene TRBJ1-5; D gene unclear. Trimming took off 0 bases at V and 5 bases at J, with 5 bases between the two ends. Germline V gives CDR1 LGHNA, CDR2 YNFKEQ. CDR3 size: 13 residues. The CDR3 reads CASSQERDQPQHF. The CDR3 region has the DNA TGTGCCAGCAGCCAAGAGAGGGATCAGCCCCAGCATTTT.

V and J are TRBV25-1 and TRBJ2-2; no reliable D call. From germline, CDR1 is MGHDK and CDR2 SYGVNS. This CDR3 spans 10 amino acids. V was trimmed by 9 bases and J by 8 bases, leaving 7 bases between them. The DNA of the CDR3 is TGTGCCAGTTCTCGGGGGGAGCTGTTTTTT. Its protein is CASSRGELFF. Drawing the rest from reference TRBV25-1 and TRBJ2-2, the complete variable domain is EADIYQTPRYLVIGTGKKITLECSQTMGHDKMYWYQQDPGMELHLIHYSYGVNSTEKGDLSSESTVSRIRTEHFPLTLESARPSHTSQYLCASSRGELFFGEGSRLTVL.

V usage is TRBV18 and J usage is TRBJ1-5, with 10 nucleotides matching TRBD1. Germline V gene data show CDR1 as KGHSH and CDR2 as LQKENI. The CDR3 sequence is 14 residues long. V lost 9 bases and J lost 7; bases outside the gene matches: 9. The CDR3 nucleotides read TGTGCCAGTTCATCCGGACAGGGGGGCCAGCCCCAGCATTTT. Translating gives CASSSGQGGQPQHF.

The chain couples TRBV27 to TRBJ1-2; D is unclear. Germline CDR1 MNHEY, CDR2 SMNVEV (reference sequence). CDR3 length: 16 amino acids. Trimming shortened V by 4 bases and J by 2 bases, and 17 bases separated the two germline ends. CDR3 nucleotides: TGTGCCAGCAGTTACACCTCTGGAGGGTACAACTATGGCTACACCTTC. It translates to CASSYTSGGYNYGYTF.

This clone was observed a single time. The chain couples TRBV28 to TRBJ2-1; 7 nucleotides align to TRBD1. Germline CDR1 and CDR2: MDHEN and SYDVKM. This CDR3 is built from 12 residues. V was pared by 5 bases and J by 5 bases, with 0 bases of the junction left unmatched. CDR3 in DNA: TGTGCCAGCAGTGGGACAGACAATGAGCAGTTCTTC. It specifies CASSGTDNEQFF.

This chain links TRBV28 with TRBJ1-1, with 8 positions matching TRBD1. V shed 5 bases, J shed 4 bases, and the junction held 9 bases outside the gene matches. The CDR3 is 15 residues long. Germline V CDR1 and CDR2: MDHEN, SYDVKM. The CDR3 protein is CASSPTTGVRTEAFF. Here the CDR3 DNA reads TGTGCCAGCAGTCCTACGACAGGGGTCCGCACTGAAGCTTTCTTT.

The rearrangement joins TRBV7-3 to TRBJ1-1; D possibly corresponds to TRBD1 (5 bases). Deletions cut 2 bases from V and 0 bases from J, with 10 bases between. The germline gives CDR1 SGHTA, CDR2 FQGTGA. This CDR3 region has 15 residues. CDR3 protein: CASSLGGAMNTEAFF. In DNA, the CDR3 is TGTGCCAGCAGCTTAGGAGGGGCTATGAACACTGAAGCTTTCTTT.

This chain joins TRBV9 and TRBJ1-3; the D is unclear. From germline, CDR1 is SGDLS and CDR2 YYNGEE. V lost 2 bases and J lost 4, with 4 bases in between. The CDR3 length is 12 residues. CDR3 sequence reads: CASSVEGNTIYF. Here the CDR3 DNA reads TGTGCCAGCAGCGTGGAGGGAAACACCATATATTTT.

The chain has TRBV18 and TRBJ2-3, with TRBD1 matching 8 bases. The CDR3 length is 14 residues. Germline CDR1 reads KGHSH; CDR2 reads LQKENI. After removal of 2 bases from V and 5 bases from J, the junction contained 3 bases not matched to a gene. The CDR3 here is CASSPSRGRDTQYF. The DNA of the CDR3 is TGTGCCAGCTCACCAAGCAGGGGGCGAGATACGCAGTATTTT.

The table lists this clone with a few counts. The V gene is TRBV19, the J gene TRBJ1-5; D remains ambiguous. The CDR3 runs 16 residues. CDR1 and CDR2 from the germline V gene are LNHDA and SQIVND (reference sequence). Trimming cost V 1 base and J 2 bases, with 12 bases left between them. The CDR3 DNA follows: TGTGCCAGTAGTATAGCACACCTAGTCGGCAATCAGCCCCAGCATTTT. This encodes CASSIAHLVGNQPQHF.